Each of the 20 T cell receptor beta chains below was sequenced from the same sample in a study of OX40 agonist ivuxolimab in advanced cancers. Sequencing was performed with immunoSEQ multiplex PCR; in TCRdb, only in-frame clones are kept and a portion is missing. The data hold about 81,000 clones, with about 88% observed a single time. Specimen: CD4+ or CD8+ T cells sorted from blood, collected in a trial of the OX40 agonist ivuxolimab. These receptors were collected from an adult with an advanced solid tumor such as melanoma, head and neck, liver or kidney cancer.

The chain recombines TRBV7-9 with TRBJ2-5, with D uncertain. From germline, CDR1 is SEHNR and CDR2 FQNEAQ (reference sequence). The CDR3 spans 12 residues. The ends were cut back, 3 bases at V and 3 bases at J, with 5 bases in the middle. The chain's CDR3 is CASSLWEETQYF. CDR3 coding DNA: TGTGCCAGCAGCTTGTGGGAAGAGACCCAGTACTTC.

The chain employs TRBV5-1 and TRBJ2-5; 11 nucleotides align to TRBD2. The germline CDR1 and CDR2 sequences are SGHRS and YFSETQ. V gave up 7 bases and J gave up 0 bases; unmatched junction bases: 11. The CDR3 runs 17 residues. The CDR3, as DNA: TGCGCCAGCCGATTACTAGCGGGAGAGGGGAACCAAGAGACCCAGTACTTC. This translates into CASRLLAGEGNQETQYF.

The chain is built from TRBV7-2 and TRBJ2-7, with no clear D. V lost 4 bases to trimming and J lost 2 bases, with 12 bases between them. Per the germline V gene, CDR1 is SGHTA and CDR2 is FQGNSA. The CDR3 totals 14 residues. This CDR3 reads CASSSGPSTYEQYF. CDR3 coding DNA: TGTGCCAGCAGCTCCGGGCCAAGTACCTACGAGCAGTACTTC.

This clone was picked up one time. The chain carries TRBV6-1 and TRBJ2-1; either TRBD1 or TRBD2 may fit D (5 bases each). Germline lookup yields CDR1 MNHNS and CDR2 SASEGT. The CDR3 is 13 amino acids. Trimming shortened V by 7 bases and J by 12 bases, and 19 bases separated the two germline ends. The CDR3 region has the DNA TGTGCCAGCATTCCCACTTCGAGGGGTGGGCAGTTCTTC. Amino acid sequence: CASIPTSRGGQFF.

This chain links TRBV15 with TRBJ2-7; no reliable D call. This CDR3 contains 14 residues. Germline values: CDR1 LNHNV, CDR2 YYDKDF (reference sequence). Trimming pared 0 bases from V and 5 bases from J, leaving 11 bases between. In DNA, the CDR3 is TGTGCCACCAGCAGAGAAGACACAAACGACGAGCAGTACGTC. Translated, it gives CATSREDTNDEQYV.

The chain couples TRBV9 to TRBJ2-1, with TRBD2 matching over 9 bases. The CDR3 covers 23 residues. Losses at the gene ends were 0 bases for V and 0 bases for J; bases not matched to a gene: 22. The germline CDR1 and CDR2 sequences are SGDLS and YYNGEE. For the CDR3, the DNA is TGTGCCAGCAGCGTAGAGGGGGACCTGTGGGCTAGCGGGACCCAAAGCTCCTACAATGAGCAGTTCTTC. It yields the protein CASSVEGDLWASGTQSSYNEQFF.

The chain carries TRBV20-1 and TRBJ1-5; no clear D. V was shortened by 6 bases and J by 7 bases, with 7 bases between the two germline ends. The CDR3 is made up of 10 amino acids. CDR1 is DFQATT, CDR2 SNEGSKA, per germline (reference sequence). CDR3 region: CSADLQPQHF. In nucleotides, the CDR3 is TGCAGTGCAGACTTACAGCCCCAGCATTTT.

This chain connects TRBV6-1 to TRBJ1-5; a weak D match, TRBD1 (5 bases). This CDR3 has 17 amino acids. V lost 0 bases, J lost 2 bases, and 14 bases lay in between. Germline V gene lookup returns CDR1 MNHNS and CDR2 SASEGT. The CDR3 DNA reads as TGTGCCAGCAGTGAAGCGGGCGGTGGGGCCGGCAATCAGCCCCAGCATTTT. It yields the protein CASSEAGGGAGNQPQHF.

The chain is built from TRBV5-6 and TRBJ2-2; tentatively, D is TRBD2 (5 bases). The CDR3 contains 14 residues. V lost 4 bases to trimming and J lost 4 bases, with 11 bases between them. The germline CDR1 and CDR2 sequences are SGHDT and YYEEEE. CDR3 in DNA: TGTGCCAGCAGCCGCGGGTCATCCACCGGGGAGCTGTTTTTT. Translating it yields CASSRGSSTGELFF.

V is TRBV7-9 and J is TRBJ2-7; D gene unclear. There are 13 residues in the CDR3. The germline V gene encodes CDR1 SEHNR and CDR2 FQNEAQ (reference sequence). The V end was cut by 3 bases, the J end by 6 bases, with 12 bases between. The CDR3 nucleotides read TGTGCCAGCAGCTTTCAATCAGGTTCCGAGCAGTACGTC. Translation: CASSFQSGSEQYV.

The V and J genes are TRBV7-8 and TRBJ1-1, with a weak D call TRBD1 (5 bases). The germline V and J ends were trimmed by 5 bases and 1 base, with 11 bases remaining between them. Germline loops: CDR1 SGHVS, CDR2 FQNEAQ. The CDR3 is made up of 14 amino acids. CDR3 DNA: TGTGCCAGCAGCACGGGACGGCGGAACACTGAAGCTTTCTTT. The encoded protein is CASSTGRRNTEAFF.

V and J are TRBV10-3 and TRBJ2-7, with 9 positions matching TRBD2. This CDR3 comprises 15 residues. Germline loops: CDR1 ENHRY, CDR2 SYGVKD. Germline trimming cut 3 bases from V and 2 bases from J; bases unmatched to any gene: 5. CDR3 sequence (DNA): TGTGCCATCAGTGACCCTAGCGGGGCAACCTACGAGCAGTACTTC. Amino acids: CAISDPSGATYEQYF.

The chain uses TRBV5-5 and TRBJ2-1, with D unresolved. CDR3 length: 15 residues. In germline, CDR1 is SGHKS, CDR2 YYEKEE (reference sequence). Between the trimmed V and J ends, which lost 0 bases and 6 bases, there was a span of 13 bases. CDR3 in amino acids: CASSLVGQTSNEQFF. CDR3 nucleotide sequence: TGTGCCAGCAGCTTGGTTGGCCAAACCTCCAATGAGCAGTTCTTC.

Remarks on this clone: Compared with germline, one end of the junction differs, possibly owing to a read error. The genes are TRBV5-1 and TRBJ1-2; 7 bases match TRBD1. This CDR3 is built from 13 residues. Germline V lookup: CDR1 SGHRS, CDR2 YFSETQ. In DNA, the CDR3 is TGCGCCAGCACCTTGGGGCAGGGGGACGGCTACACCTTC. This translates into CASTLGQGDGYTF.

The gene calls are TRBV11-2 and TRBJ2-1; 7 nucleotides match TRBD2. The CDR3 has 12 amino acids. J was trimmed by 15 bases and V by 5 bases; bases with no gene match: 10. Germline loops: CDR1 SGHAT, CDR2 FQNNGV. The chain's CDR3 is CASSPGGTEAFF. CDR3 DNA sequence: TGTGCCAGCAGCCCCGGGGGGACTGAGGCGTTCTTC.

Details on this clone: A junction boundary mismatches the germline segment, possibly from a read error. The chain carries TRBV13 and TRBJ1-6; a possible D gene is TRBD1 (5 bases). Germline V gene sequence: CDR1 PRHDT, CDR2 FYEKMQ (reference sequence). This CDR3 has 16 amino acids. The CDR3 DNA sequence: TGTGCCAGCAGATTAGGTGGGAGCCAGGGTCAATCACCCCTCCACTTT. It encodes CASRLGGSQGQSPLHF. Full variable domain (outside the CDR3, taken from reference TRBV13 and TRBJ1-6): AAGVIQSPRHLIKEKRETATLKCYPIPRHDTVYWYQQGPGQDPQFLISFYEKMQSDKGSIPDRFSAQQFSDYHSELNMSSLELGDSALYFCASRLGGSQGQSPLHFGNGTRLTVT.

The CDR3 coding sequence is TGTGCCAGCAGCCAGGGACTAGCCCATGAGCAGTTCTTC. Translating it yields CASSQGLAHEQFF. The chain employs TRBV5-4 and TRBJ2-1, with 9 bases matching TRBD2. The CDR3 consists of 13 residues. The germline V gene has CDR1 SGHNT and CDR2 YYREEE (reference sequence). With V trimmed by 4 bases and J by 8 bases, 4 bases remained unmatched.

V gene TRBV28 combines with J gene TRBJ2-7; D not certain. Trimming shortened V by 7 bases and J by 1 base, and 14 bases separated the two germline ends. The CDR3 loop spans 14 amino acids. Germline CDR1 is MDHEN and CDR2 is SYDVKM. This CDR3 is CASNFRTGSYEQYF. In DNA, the CDR3 is TGTGCCAGCAATTTCCGCACGGGTTCCTACGAGCAGTACTTC.

CDR3 sequence: CASTFGRPNTGELFF. The DNA of the CDR3 is TGTGCCAGCACGTTTGGCAGACCGAACACCGGGGAGCTGTTTTTT. The rearrangement joins TRBV27 to TRBJ2-2; no clear D. Trimming pared 7 bases from V and 0 bases from J, leaving 12 bases between. This CDR3 region has 15 residues. CDR1 and CDR2 (germline): MNHEY, SMNVEV (reference sequence).

This chain links TRBV25-1 with TRBJ2-5, with 11 bases lining up with TRBD2. The CDR3 runs 14 residues. V dropped 6 bases and J dropped 4; count of bases not matched to a gene: 4. Germline assignment: CDR1 MGHDK and CDR2 SYGVNS. The CDR3 region is CASRVAGGRETQYF. CDR3 coding DNA: TGTGCCAGCAGAGTAGCGGGGGGGCGAGAGACCCAGTACTTC.